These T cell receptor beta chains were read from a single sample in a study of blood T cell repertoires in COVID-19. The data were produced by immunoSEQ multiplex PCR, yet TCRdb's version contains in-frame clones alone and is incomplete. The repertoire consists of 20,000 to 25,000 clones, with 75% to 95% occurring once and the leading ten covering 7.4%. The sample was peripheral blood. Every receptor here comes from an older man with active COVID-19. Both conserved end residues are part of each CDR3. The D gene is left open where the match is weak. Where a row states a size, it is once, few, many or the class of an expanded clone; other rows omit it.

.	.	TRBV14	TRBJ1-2	CASSQAGPYGYTF	TGTGCCAGCAGCCAGGCAGGGCCGTATGGCTACACCTTC
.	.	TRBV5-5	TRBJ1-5	CASSIQGWNSNQPQHF	TGTGCCAGCAGCATACAGGGATGGAATAGCAATCAGCCCCAGCATTTT
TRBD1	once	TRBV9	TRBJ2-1	CASSAQGAVYNEQFF	TGTGCCAGCAGCGCCCAGGGGGCAGTCTACAATGAGCAGTTCTTC
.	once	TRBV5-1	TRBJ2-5	CASSLTGMDQETQYF	TGCGCCAGCAGCTTGACAGGGATGGACCAAGAGACCCAGTACTTC
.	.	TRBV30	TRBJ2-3	CAWSVWGPTDTQYF	TGTGCCTGGAGTGTTTGGGGGCCCACAGATACGCAGTATTTT
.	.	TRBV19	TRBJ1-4	CASSTSTGLNEKLFF	TGTGCCAGTAGTACCTCGACAGGCCTTAATGAAAAACTGTTTTTT
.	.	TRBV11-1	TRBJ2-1	CASSQTTDYNEQFF	TGTGCCAGCAGCCAAACGACTGACTACAATGAGCAGTTCTTC
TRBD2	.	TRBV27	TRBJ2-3	CASSPGLAASTDTQYF	TGTGCCAGCAGTCCCGGACTAGCGGCGAGCACAGATACGCAGTATTTT
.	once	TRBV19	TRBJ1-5	CASSIGPESNQPQHF	TGTGCCAGTAGTATAGGCCCTGAGAGCAATCAGCCCCAGCATTTT
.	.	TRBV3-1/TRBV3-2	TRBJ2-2	CASSPGTGWDTGELFF	TGTGCCAGCAGCCCGGGGACTGGATGGGACACCGGGGAGCTGTTTTTT
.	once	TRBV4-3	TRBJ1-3	CASSQDRLGNTIYF	TGCGCCAGCAGCCAAGACAGGCTGGGAAACACCATATATTTT
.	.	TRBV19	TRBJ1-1	CASSRSGFLAEAFF	TGTGCCAGTAGTAGGTCAGGGTTTCTTGCTGAAGCTTTCTTT
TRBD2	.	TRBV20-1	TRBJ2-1	CSASTSGGTVYNEQFF	TGCAGTGCTAGTACTAGCGGGGGGACTGTTTACAATGAGCAGTTCTTC
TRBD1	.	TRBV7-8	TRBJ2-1	CASSSPEDRVKGEQFF	TGTGCCAGCAGCTCCCCTGAGGACAGGGTTAAGGGTGAGCAGTTCTTC
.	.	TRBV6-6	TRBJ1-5	CASSWRGGNQPQHF	TGTGCCAGCAGCTGGAGGGGAGGCAATCAGCCCCAGCATTTT
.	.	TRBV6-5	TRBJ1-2	CASSNSRGTPYGYTF	TGTGCCAGCAGTAACTCGCGGGGCACGCCCTATGGCTACACCTTC